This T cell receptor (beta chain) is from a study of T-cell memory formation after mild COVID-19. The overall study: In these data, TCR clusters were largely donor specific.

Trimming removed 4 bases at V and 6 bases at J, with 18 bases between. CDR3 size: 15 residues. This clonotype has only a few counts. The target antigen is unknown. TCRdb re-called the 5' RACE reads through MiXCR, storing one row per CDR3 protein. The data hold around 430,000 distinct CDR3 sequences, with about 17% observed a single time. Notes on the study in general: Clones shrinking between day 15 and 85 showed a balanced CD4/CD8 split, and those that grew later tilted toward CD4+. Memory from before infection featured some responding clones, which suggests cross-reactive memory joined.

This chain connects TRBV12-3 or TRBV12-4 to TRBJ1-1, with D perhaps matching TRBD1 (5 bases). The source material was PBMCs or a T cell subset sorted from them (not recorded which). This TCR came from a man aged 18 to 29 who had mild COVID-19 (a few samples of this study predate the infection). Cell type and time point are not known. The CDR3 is CASSSRISGAAEAFF. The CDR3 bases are TGTGCCAGCAGTTCGAGGATCTCCGGGGCAGCTGAAGCTTTCTTT.